The 32 T cell receptor beta chains below all came from one sample that was sequenced in a study of T cells in localized non-small cell lung cancer. Some clones are missing from TCRdb's copy, which holds only in-frame ones; the method was immunoSEQ multiplex PCR. Among approximately 65,000 clones, 80% to 90% were seen once, and the ten largest hold approximately 4.7%. This specimen consisted of PBMCs, obtained before any cancer treatment. The receptors derive from a man aged 40-75 years with stage II lung adenocarcinoma.

This chain joins TRBV4-1 and TRBJ1-1, with D possibly TRBD1 on 5 matching bases. The CDR3 runs to 14 residues. V lost 5 bases and J lost 3, with 13 bases in between. Germline assignment: CDR1 MGHRA and CDR2 YSYEKL. CDR3 in DNA: TGCGCCAGCAGCGAATGGGGGAGGGACACTGAAGCTTTCTTT. This encodes CASSEWGRDTEAFF.

V gene TRBV19 combines with J gene TRBJ2-5; D is perhaps TRBD2 (6 bases). V lost 11 bases and J 5 bases, leaving 24 bases between the germline ends. The germline CDR1 and CDR2 sequences are LNHDA and SQIVND (reference sequence). This CDR3 spans 15 amino acids. CDR3: CASSLGSGFEETQYF. The CDR3 DNA follows: TGTGCCTCTAGTCTAGGGAGCGGGTTTGAGGAGACCCAGTACTTC.

This sequence joins TRBV4-3 and TRBJ2-1, with D uncertain. Trimming cost V 0 bases and J 8 bases, with 14 bases left between them. CDR1 and CDR2 from the germline V gene are LGHNA and YSLEER. This CDR3 comprises 15 residues. CDR3 region: CASSQDWNGVYEQFF. CDR3 coding DNA: TGCGCCAGCAGCCAAGATTGGAATGGGGTCTATGAGCAGTTCTTC.

This clone was found a few times. The genes are TRBV2 and TRBJ1-5; D is unclear. Germline V gene lookup returns CDR1 SNHLY and CDR2 FYNNEI. The germline V and J ends were trimmed by 4 bases and 6 bases, with 16 bases remaining between them. The CDR3 is 15 residues long. The CDR3, as DNA: TGTGCCAGCAGTGGAGGGATAAGGTGGGTTCAGCCCCAGCATTTT. This codes for CASSGGIRWVQPQHF.

This chain links TRBV19 with TRBJ2-1; no clear D gene. V gave up 7 bases and J gave up 8 bases, with 12 bases separating them. This CDR3 region has 12 residues. The germline V gene has CDR1 LNHDA and CDR2 SQIVND (reference sequence). The chain's CDR3 is CASNYGADEQFF. CDR3 coding DNA: TGTGCCAGTAATTATGGCGCGGATGAGCAGTTCTTC. Combining the CDR3 with reference TRBV19 and TRBJ2-1 gives the whole variable domain DGGITQSPKYLFRKEGQNVTLSCEQNLNHDAMYWYRQDPGQGLRLIYYSQIVNDFQKGDIAEGYSVSREKKESFPLTVTSAQKNPTAFYLCASNYGADEQFFGPGTRLTVL.

The chain employs TRBV18 and TRBJ2-5; D ambiguous. Trimming removed 3 bases from V and 5 bases from J, with 10 bases in between. Germline CDR1 reads KGHSH; CDR2 reads LQKENI. There are 13 residues in the CDR3. The CDR3 DNA is TGTGCCAGCTCACCGCTGGTCTCCGAGACCCAGTACTTC. Protein product: CASSPLVSETQYF.

This clone was counted a few times. The CDR3 nucleotides are TGTGCCAGCAGTGAATATGGCGGGAGGGCCGAGGAGACCCAGTACTTC. Translating gives CASSEYGGRAEETQYF. The chain links TRBV6-1 to TRBJ2-5; 9 bases fit TRBD2. Trimming at V came to 2 bases and at J to 5 bases, leaving 9 bases not matched to a gene. The CDR3 runs 16 residues. CDR1 MNHNS and CDR2 SASEGT come from the germline V gene.

The chain is built from TRBV30 and TRBJ2-7; D perhaps matches TRBD2 (5 bases). Trimming removed 4 bases at V and 0 bases at J, with 13 bases between. There are 14 residues in the CDR3. CDR1 is GTSNPN, CDR2 SVGIG, per germline (reference sequence). DNA for the CDR3: TGTGCCTGGACTTCCTTGGACTTCTCCTACGAGCAGTACTTC. Translating gives CAWTSLDFSYEQYF.

This clone was seen a single time. The rearrangement links TRBV5-4 to TRBJ2-3; TRBD1 is a possible D gene (6 bases). V gave up 2 bases and J gave up 0 bases, with 10 bases separating them. Germline loops: CDR1 SGHNT, CDR2 YYREEE (reference sequence). The CDR3 loop spans 15 amino acids. The CDR3: CASSFRQASTDTQYF. CDR3 coding DNA: TGTGCCAGCAGCTTCAGACAGGCTAGCACAGATACGCAGTATTTT.

The chain recombines TRBV9 with TRBJ1-5; unclear D gene. The length of the CDR3 is 13 residues. The V end was cut by 3 bases, the J end by 5 bases, with 9 bases between. From germline, CDR1 is SGDLS and CDR2 YYNGEE. This chain's CDR3 is CASSAGIYQPQHF. The CDR3 bases are TGTGCCAGCAGCGCCGGGATTTATCAGCCCCAGCATTTT.

V usage is TRBV11-2 and J usage is TRBJ1-5; no clear D gene. The CDR3 is 13 amino acids. Between the trimmed V and J ends, which lost 5 bases and 7 bases, there was a span of 12 bases. Germline CDR1 and CDR2: SGHAT and FQNNGV. CDR3 loop: CASSLGSEQPQHF. The DNA of the CDR3 is TGTGCCAGCAGCCTAGGATCCGAACAGCCCCAGCATTTT.

This clone occurred a few times. The rearrangement uses TRBV6-5 and TRBJ1-2; D uncertain. The germline CDR1 and CDR2 sequences are MNHEY and SVGAGI. V dropped 0 bases and J dropped 4 bases, with 12 bases sitting between them. The CDR3 has 15 residues. The CDR3 DNA is TGTGCCAGCAGTTACTCGATCCAGGAGATCTATGGCTACACCTTC. It is translated as CASSYSIQEIYGYTF.

The V and J genes are TRBV27 and TRBJ1-2, with 7 bases identical to TRBD1. Germline V CDR1 and CDR2: MNHEY, SMNVEV (reference sequence). CDR3 length: 13 residues. J was trimmed by 7 bases and V by 3 bases; bases with no gene match: 5. This CDR3 reads CASSLTGILGYTF. In nucleotides, the CDR3 is TGTGCCAGCAGTTTGACAGGGATCCTTGGCTACACCTTC.

This clone was found once. This chain uses TRBV10-3 with TRBJ1-1; 9 bases line up with TRBD1. Looked up from germline, CDR1 is ENHRY and CDR2 is SYGVKD. V lost 4 bases to trimming and J lost 1 base; unmatched junction nucleotides: 1. This CDR3 comprises 14 residues. DNA of the CDR3: TGTGCCATCAGTGTGGACAGGGGGAACACTGAAGCTTTCTTT. This encodes CAISVDRGNTEAFF.

This clone was seen a single time. The rearrangement links TRBV9 to TRBJ2-3, with D unclear. This CDR3 region has 13 residues. Germline V CDR1 and CDR2: SGDLS, YYNGEE. Between the trimmed V and J ends, which lost 2 bases and 3 bases, there was a span of 7 bases. The CDR3 coding sequence is TGTGCCAGCAGCGTCTTTCTTACAGATACGCAGTATTTT. Its translation: CASSVFLTDTQYF.

V usage is TRBV19 and J usage is TRBJ2-7, with TRBD1 matching over 7 bases. The J segment lost 1 base and the V segment lost 3 bases, leaving 3 bases of the junction unmatched. CDR3 size: 14 residues. The germline V gene has CDR1 LNHDA and CDR2 SQIVND (reference sequence). CDR3 bases: TGTGCCAGTAGTATTCAGACAGGGTCCTACGAGCAGTACTTC. This codes for CASSIQTGSYEQYF.

The V call is TRBV18, the J call TRBJ2-1; 8 bases map to TRBD2. Germline V gene data show CDR1 as KGHSH and CDR2 as LQKENI. CDR3 length equals 15 residues. Trimming at V came to 4 bases and at J to 7 bases, leaving 9 bases not matched to a gene. The CDR3 sequence: CASSLTSGSRNEQFF. The CDR3 DNA is TGTGCCAGCTCACTTACTAGCGGATCAAGGAATGAGCAGTTCTTC.

The J gene is TRBJ2-7, the V gene TRBV27; TRBD2 is a possible D gene (6 bases). With 3 bases removed from V and 4 bases from J, the gap between germline ends came to 13 bases. Germline V gives CDR1 MNHEY, CDR2 SMNVEV (reference sequence). CDR3 length: 14 residues. The CDR3: CASSLTEGRYEQYF. The CDR3 DNA reads TGTGCCAGCAGTTTGACGGAGGGGAGGTACGAGCAGTACTTC.

This chain joins TRBV19 and TRBJ1-1, with 7 bases matching TRBD1. This CDR3 spans 14 amino acids. V gave up 5 bases and J gave up 3 bases; unmatched junction bases: 6. Germline assignment: CDR1 LNHDA and CDR2 SQIVND (reference sequence). The CDR3 sequence: CASSLYRGDTEAFF. The DNA of the CDR3 is TGTGCCAGTAGTTTGTACAGGGGAGACACTGAAGCTTTCTTT.

This clone was seen a few times. This chain connects TRBV7-2 to TRBJ2-1, with TRBD2 identical over 13 bases. There are 17 residues in the CDR3. Germline-derived CDR1 and CDR2 are SGHTA and FQGNSA. The junction had 8 bases not matched to a gene; V was cut back by 5 bases and J by 4 bases. The chain's CDR3 is CASSPRTSGSGYNEQFF. CDR3 sequence (DNA): TGTGCCAGCAGCCCCCGGACTAGCGGGAGCGGGTACAATGAGCAGTTCTTC.

The chain carries TRBV7-2 and TRBJ1-2, with TRBD1 identical over 9 bases. V shed 9 bases, J shed 5 bases, and the junction held 1 base outside the gene matches. The germline V gene has CDR1 SGHTA and CDR2 FQGNSA. This CDR3 region has 11 residues. For the CDR3, the DNA is TGTGCCAGTGGACAGGGGTATGGCTACACCTTC. As protein: CASGQGYGYTF.

This clone showed up just a few times. The gene calls are TRBV6-1 and TRBJ1-1; D remains ambiguous. Germline values: CDR1 MNHNS, CDR2 SASEGT. V was pared by 2 bases and J by 10 bases, with 14 bases between. The CDR3 covers 13 residues. DNA of the CDR3: TGTGCCAGCAGTGAACTGTCTAATTCTCGAGCTTTCTTT. Its protein product is CASSELSNSRAFF.

CDR3 in DNA: TGTGCCAGCGGAGGTAGAGGGGAAAAACTGTTTTTT. This sequence encodes CASGGRGEKLFF. The chain carries TRBV27 and TRBJ1-4; no definite D call. The CDR3 covers 12 residues. CDR1 MNHEY and CDR2 SMNVEV come from the germline V gene (reference sequence). V was clipped by 8 bases and J by 8 bases, with 12 bases between them. Based on the CDR3 plus reference TRBV27 and TRBJ1-4, the full variable domain is EAQVTQNPRYLITVTGKKLTVTCSQNMNHEYMSWYRQDPGLGLRQIYYSMNVEVTDKGDVPEGYKVSRKEKRNFPLILESPSPNQTSLYFCASGGRGEKLFFGSGTQLSVL.

The chain joins TRBV18 to TRBJ1-1; perhaps TRBD1 as D (6 bases). V lost 0 bases to trimming and J lost 1 base, with 12 bases between them. The CDR3 consists of 16 residues. Germline-derived CDR1 and CDR2 are KGHSH and LQKENI. The CDR3 region is CASSPPKGEGNTEAFF. The DNA for the CDR3 is TGTGCCAGCTCACCACCAAAGGGGGAGGGGAACACTGAAGCTTTCTTT.

This chain connects TRBV12-5 to TRBJ1-4; D is unclear. Trimming left V 0 bases short and J 8 bases short, with 10 bases between. Germline CDR1 and CDR2: LGHNT and FRNRAP. CDR3 length equals 14 residues. CDR3 sequence (DNA): TGTGCTAGTGGTTTGGTACCGAACAGCGAAAAACTGTTTTTT. Its translation: CASGLVPNSEKLFF.

The chain uses TRBV11-3 and TRBJ1-1; TRBD1 agrees at 8 bases. The CDR3 totals 12 residues. J gave up 9 bases and V 5 bases, and 5 bases lay outside the gene matches. Germline lookup yields CDR1 SGHNT and CDR2 YENEEA. The DNA for the CDR3 is TGTGCCAGCAGCCTGAGACAGGGGAAAGCTTTCTTT. It encodes CASSLRQGKAFF.

This chain links TRBV14 with TRBJ1-2, with D perhaps matching TRBD1 (5 bases). The ends were cut back, 4 bases at V and 1 base at J, with 16 bases in the middle. The germline CDR1 and CDR2 sequences are SGHDN and FVKESK. CDR3 length: 16 amino acids. In DNA, the CDR3 is TGTGCCAGCAGCCTACTCCGGGACCCCCTTAACTATGGCTACACCTTC. Translated, it gives CASSLLRDPLNYGYTF.

V and J are TRBV4-2 and TRBJ2-7; tentatively, D is TRBD1 (5 bases). CDR3 length: 14 amino acids. CDR1 is LGHNA and CDR2 is YNFKEQ in the germline V gene. Trimming removed 1 base at V and 2 bases at J, with 9 bases between. The CDR3 DNA follows: TGTGCCAGCAGCCAAGGACAGCCCGCCTACGAGCAGTACTTC. It translates to CASSQGQPAYEQYF.

This clone has a single count. This chain connects TRBV11-3 to TRBJ2-7, with 8 bases that match TRBD2. The CDR3 is 14 amino acids. V trimming: 0 bases; J trimming: 6 bases; junction bases outside the gene matches: 4. Germline CDR1 is SGHNT and CDR2 is YENEEA. The CDR3 coding sequence is TGTGCCAGCAGCTTAGAAGCGGGAGTGGCCGAGCAGTACTTC. Encoded protein: CASSLEAGVAEQYF.

This clone was seen just once. This chain links TRBV2 with TRBJ2-1, with 11 nucleotides matching TRBD2. Germline V gives CDR1 SNHLY, CDR2 FYNNEI. V shed 6 bases, J shed 8 bases, and the junction held 12 bases outside the gene matches. There are 16 residues in the CDR3. CDR3 nucleotide sequence: TGTGCCAGCAGCCCGGCTTTAGCGGGAGGGGGCGATGAGCAGTTCTTC. Encoded protein: CASSPALAGGGDEQFF.

The chain carries TRBV9 and TRBJ2-2; 8 bases are a match to TRBD1. V shed 6 bases and J 11 bases; nucleotides not matched to a gene: 12. The CDR3 loop spans 14 amino acids. The V gene's germline CDR1 is SGDLS and CDR2 YYNGEE. CDR3 sequence (DNA): TGTGCCAGCACCCCCCAAGTGGGGACAGGAGAGCTGTTTTTT. Amino acids: CASTPQVGTGELFF.

The chain combines TRBV25-1 with TRBJ2-3; 7 bases align to TRBD2. V lost 6 bases, J lost 1 base, and 10 bases stayed unmatched. This CDR3 has 16 residues. Looked up from germline, CDR1 is MGHDK and CDR2 is SYGVNS. The CDR3 is CASSEGRAGRTDTQYF. The CDR3 bases are TGTGCCAGCAGCGAGGGGCGAGCGGGACGCACAGATACGCAGTATTTT.